This T cell receptor (beta chain) emerged from a study of CD8+CD57+ T cells in acquired aplastic anemia. Study context: Sorted cells (CD4+ and CD8+) yielded DNA amounts that averaged approximately 3.1 ug.

The CDR3 runs 14 residues. The ends were cut back, 4 bases at V and 2 bases at J, with 13 bases in the middle. Germline CDR1 is SQVTM and CDR2 is ANQGSEA. CDR3 and TCR beta VDJ profiling relied on a genomic DNA template. One entry per CDR3 protein results from TCRdb running MiXCR on the reads. The table shows 120,000 or so distinct CDR3 sequences, with 40% occurring only once. This clonotype was picked up one time. The sequenced patients had an expansion of CD8+CD57+ cells seen by flow cytometry. Input material: sorted CD4+, CD8+, or CD8+CD57+ T cells (not recorded which) from PBMCs. The chain links TRBV29-1 to TRBJ2-3; unclear D gene. This clonotype was obtained from a human donor with aplastic anemia. The DNA for the CDR3 is TGCAGCGTTGCAGTGGACCAGTCCACAGATACGCAGTATTTT. As protein: CSVAVDQSTDTQYF.